Each of the 24 T cell receptor beta chains below was sequenced from the same sample in a study of shared clonotypes between healthy human individuals. Method: immunoSEQ multiplex PCR; TCRdb's copy keeps in-frame clones and lacks some. The table lists around 2,000,000 clones, approximately 94% of them singletons. Naive CD8 cells comprised CD45RO-negative, CCR7-positively selected cells, excluding terminally differentiated effector memory CD45RA+ cells. Sequenced material: naive CD8+ T cells from PBMCs. These receptor sequences come from a man aged 18 to 29 in good health. Some clones in this sample may be carry-over from other donors' samples.

This chain joins TRBV5-4 and TRBJ1-2; a weak D match, TRBD1 (5 bases). CDR3 length: 14 amino acids. Trimming left V 4 bases short and J 2 bases short, with 12 bases between. Germline CDR1 is SGHNT and CDR2 is YYREEE (reference sequence). The CDR3 here is CASSPGRGNYGYTF. CDR3 coding DNA: TGTGCCAGCAGCCCTGGTCGGGGGAACTATGGCTACACCTTC.

Worth noting for this clone: Germline is not matched at one junction end, which may reflect a read error. The chain couples TRBV15 to TRBJ2-1; a weak D match, TRBD2 (6 bases). Germline CDR1 and CDR2: LNHNV and YYDKDF (reference sequence). This CDR3 has 11 residues. As DNA, the CDR3 is TGTGCCACCAGCAGACGGGGGAGTGTCCTCTTC. Translation: CATSRRGSVLF.

The chain carries TRBV7-6 and TRBJ2-2, with D maybe TRBD1 (6 bases). The germline V gene encodes CDR1 SGHVS and CDR2 FNYEAQ. Trimming took 8 bases from V and 3 from J, leaving 10 bases between them. The CDR3 is made up of 13 amino acids. The CDR3 here is CASSQGYTGELFF. CDR3 nucleotide sequence: TGTGCCAGCTCCCAGGGGTACACCGGGGAGCTGTTTTTT.

In nucleotides, the CDR3 is TGTGCCAGCAGCTTTGGGGCCCGCGAGCAGTTCTTC. Translation: CASSFGAREQFF. The chain is built from TRBV5-6 and TRBJ2-1; TRBD1 is a possible D gene (5 bases). This CDR3 is built from 12 residues. V shed 2 bases and J shed 10 bases, with 10 bases lying between them. From germline, CDR1 is SGHDT and CDR2 YYEEEE.

About this clone: This same CDR3 is encoded by further DNA sequences in the sample. The chain is built from TRBV27 and TRBJ2-7, with D possibly being TRBD1 (6 bases). V was cut by 3 bases and J by 2 bases, with 8 bases left in between. The V gene's germline CDR1 is MNHEY and CDR2 SMNVEV (reference sequence). The CDR3 covers 13 residues. The CDR3 bases are TGTGCCAGCAGTTTGGGACAAACCTACGAGCAGTACTTC. Protein sequence: CASSLGQTYEQYF.

This chain uses TRBV27 with TRBJ1-4, with D uncertain. The germline V gene encodes CDR1 MNHEY and CDR2 SMNVEV (reference sequence). The CDR3 extends over 14 amino acids. The V gene lost 2 bases and the J gene lost 7 bases, with 11 bases spanning the gap. The CDR3 region has the DNA TGTGCCAGCAGTTTAGGTCGCAGTCGTGAAAAACTGTTTTTT. Its translation is CASSLGRSREKLFF.

This chain connects TRBV28 to TRBJ2-3, with D maybe TRBD1 (6 bases). CDR3 size: 16 residues. V lost 6 bases and J 4 bases, leaving 20 bases between the germline ends. Germline loops: CDR1 MDHEN, CDR2 SYDVKM. CDR3 DNA: TGTGCCAGCAGCCCGAGTTGGGTGGGGGCATCAGATACGCAGTATTTT. Amino acid sequence: CASSPSWVGASDTQYF.

The CDR3 here is CASSLSSGARETQYF. The CDR3 DNA reads TGTGCCAGCAGTTTATCATCAGGGGCAAGGGAGACCCAGTACTTC. The rearrangement joins TRBV28 to TRBJ2-5, with D possibly being TRBD1 (6 bases). The CDR3 totals 15 residues. V lost 1 base and J lost 5, with 14 bases in between. Germline loops: CDR1 MDHEN, CDR2 SYDVKM.

A word on this clone: This sample includes further DNA sequences coding for the same CDR3. The gene calls are TRBV5-1 and TRBJ2-5; TRBD2 agrees at 15 bases. The CDR3 totals 15 residues. CDR1 is SGHRS, CDR2 YFSETQ, per germline. V trimming: 3 bases; J trimming: 5 bases; junction bases outside the gene matches: 2. DNA of the CDR3: TGCGCCAGCAGCTCGGGACTAGCGGGAGGTGAGACCCAGTACTTC. Translation gives CASSSGLAGGETQYF.

The chain carries TRBV27 and TRBJ1-2, with no clear D. The CDR3 consists of 13 residues. Germline values: CDR1 MNHEY, CDR2 SMNVEV (reference sequence). The V end lost 4 bases, the J end lost 7 bases, and 13 bases lay between the germline ends. CDR3: CASSYDLASGYTF. The DNA for the CDR3 is TGTGCCAGCAGTTACGATCTCGCGAGTGGCTACACCTTC.

Points on this clone: At the DNA level, this CDR3 is encoded by other sequences in the same sample as well. The chain employs TRBV27 and TRBJ2-2; D ambiguous. The CDR3 has 13 amino acids. CDR1 is MNHEY and CDR2 is SMNVEV in the germline V gene (reference sequence). The V and J ends lost 2 bases and 3 bases respectively, with 4 bases between them. CDR3 loop: CASSLQYTGELFF. CDR3 DNA sequence: TGTGCCAGCAGTTTACAGTACACCGGGGAGCTGTTTTTT.

The count of this clone is one. The V and J genes are TRBV30 and TRBJ1-2, with TRBD1 as a possible D gene (6 bases). Looked up from germline, CDR1 is GTSNPN and CDR2 is SVGIG (reference sequence). V lost 2 bases, J lost 9 bases, and 13 bases lay in between. CDR3 length: 12 amino acids. CDR3 sequence reads: CAWSIGGASYTF. The CDR3 DNA reads TGTGCCTGGAGTATAGGGGGTGCAAGCTACACCTTC.

This chain connects TRBV6-4 to TRBJ1-1; D might be TRBD1 (5 bases). CDR1 and CDR2 (germline): MRHNA, SNTAGT. V dropped 0 bases and J dropped 1 base, with 9 bases sitting between them. The CDR3 runs to 15 residues. This CDR3 reads CASSDSRQGNTEAFF. The CDR3 DNA reads TGTGCCAGCAGTGACTCGAGGCAGGGGAACACTGAAGCTTTCTTT.

The J gene is TRBJ2-7, the V gene TRBV27; D call uncertain. CDR3 length: 13 amino acids. V lost 5 bases to trimming and J lost 2 bases, with 10 bases between them. Germline V gene sequence: CDR1 MNHEY, CDR2 SMNVEV (reference sequence). CDR3 bases: TGTGCCAGCAGTAAAGCCGGTACCTACGAGCAGTACTTC. Translation: CASSKAGTYEQYF.

This clone appeared a few times. J is TRBJ1-1 and V is TRBV4-1; no firm D call. CDR1 is MGHRA, CDR2 YSYEKL, per germline. Deletions cut 6 bases from V and 8 bases from J, with 19 bases between. The CDR3 extends over 14 amino acids. Here the CDR3 reads CASRVGKFKVEAFF. In DNA, the CDR3 is TGCGCCAGCAGGGTGGGGAAGTTTAAAGTAGAAGCTTTCTTT.

V is TRBV7-9 and J is TRBJ2-3; D is possibly TRBD1 (6 bases). CDR1 is SEHNR, CDR2 FQNEAQ, per germline (reference sequence). Trimming took 1 base from V and 4 from J, leaving 9 bases between them. The CDR3 totals 14 residues. The CDR3 bases are TGTGCCAGCAGCTTAGACAGGGTGTCAGATACGCAGTATTTT. Protein product: CASSLDRVSDTQYF. Filled out from reference TRBV7-9 and TRBJ2-3, the complete variable domain reads DTGVSQNPRHKITKRGQNVTFRCDPISEHNRLYWYRQTLGQGPEFLTYFQNEAQLEKSRLLSDRFSAERPKGSFSTLEIQRTEQGDSAMYLCASSLDRVSDTQYFGPGTRLTVL.

The rearrangement uses TRBV27 and TRBJ2-2; D remains ambiguous. The CDR3 consists of 14 residues. Germline lookup yields CDR1 MNHEY and CDR2 SMNVEV (reference sequence). Trimming removed 4 bases from V and 6 bases from J, with 12 bases in between. The CDR3 DNA is TGTGCCAGCAGTTCCGGCGTTCGGGCCGGGGAGCTGTTTTTT. It codes for CASSSGVRAGELFF.

This clone was detected once. The DNA of the CDR3 is TGTGCCAGCAGCTTAGATGACGGTCCTAACCGCTATGGCTACACCTTC. Translated: CASSLDDGPNRYGYTF. This chain links TRBV11-2 with TRBJ1-2; D is unclear. V was clipped by 0 bases and J by 4 bases, with 15 bases between them. CDR1 SGHAT and CDR2 FQNNGV come from the germline V gene. This CDR3 has 16 amino acids.

The rearrangement joins TRBV28 to TRBJ2-5; perhaps TRBD1 as D (5 bases). The CDR3 loop spans 15 amino acids. V lost 2 bases and J lost 3, with 13 bases in between. The germline V gene encodes CDR1 MDHEN and CDR2 SYDVKM. Here the CDR3 reads CASSLGQGGKETQYF. CDR3 sequence (DNA): TGTGCCAGCAGTTTAGGGCAGGGTGGGAAAGAGACCCAGTACTTC.

V and J are TRBV5-1 and TRBJ2-1; D not certain. The CDR3 has 16 residues. Germline assignment: CDR1 SGHRS and CDR2 YFSETQ. V dropped 0 bases and J dropped 4 bases, with 14 bases sitting between them. The CDR3 region is CASSLAQGYIYNEQFF. CDR3 in DNA: TGCGCCAGCAGCTTGGCCCAAGGCTACATATACAATGAGCAGTTCTTC.

The chain couples TRBV5-4 to TRBJ2-2; D remains ambiguous. The V gene's germline CDR1 is SGHNT and CDR2 YYREEE (reference sequence). The CDR3 is made up of 15 amino acids. The V end lost 0 bases, the J end lost 1 base, and 7 bases lay between the germline ends. CDR3 nucleotides: TGTGCCAGCAGCTTGGCCTTCGAGAACACCGGGGAGCTGTTTTTT. This encodes CASSLAFENTGELFF.

The chain joins TRBV28 to TRBJ1-1; D not certain. This CDR3 is 13 amino acids long. Germline CDR1 and CDR2: MDHEN and SYDVKM. V shed 1 base and J shed 7 bases, with 10 bases lying between them. CDR3 sequence reads: CASSLLTGIEAFF. CDR3 nucleotide sequence: TGTGCCAGCAGTTTATTGACGGGCATTGAAGCTTTCTTT. Supplemented by reference TRBV28 and TRBJ1-1, the full variable domain reads DVKVTQSSRYLVKRTGEKVFLECVQDMDHENMFWYRQDPGLGLRLIYFSYDVKMKEKGDIPEGYSVSREKKERFSLILESASTNQTSMYLCASSLLTGIEAFFGQGTRLTVV.

The chain employs TRBV5-1 and TRBJ2-7, with 7 bases lining up with TRBD1. V trimming: 0 bases; J trimming: 4 bases; junction bases outside the gene matches: 7. CDR3 length: 15 amino acids. CDR1 is SGHRS and CDR2 is YFSETQ in the germline V gene. The CDR3 is CASSLAVEGAYEQYF. In nucleotides, the CDR3 is TGCGCCAGCAGCTTGGCCGTTGAGGGGGCATACGAGCAGTACTTC.

The chain couples TRBV5-6 to TRBJ2-7; D not certain. Trimming pared 0 bases from V and 7 bases from J, leaving 5 bases between. The CDR3 loop spans 11 amino acids. Germline loops: CDR1 SGHDT, CDR2 YYEEEE. Written as DNA, the CDR3 is TGTGCCAGCAGCTTGGACTGGGAGCAGTACTTC. Its protein product is CASSLDWEQYF.